This entry lists 27 T cell receptor beta chains sequenced from one sample in a study of blood T cell repertoires in COVID-19. Sequenced by immunoSEQ multiplex PCR; TCRdb stores in-frame clones only, minus some. The sample shows over 200,000 clones, around nine tenths of them seen only once. Material for sequencing was PBMCs or T cells enriched from blood (not recorded which). Receptor source: a woman aged 25 to 39 with acute COVID-19.

The chain recombines TRBV18 with TRBJ1-4; 10 bases align to TRBD1. The CDR3 runs to 17 residues. Germline CDR1 and CDR2: KGHSH and LQKENI. The junction had 9 bases not matched to a gene; V was cut back by 5 bases and J by 3 bases. The CDR3 DNA follows: TGTGCCAGCTCAATCGACAGGGGGCGGTTCTCTAATGAAAAACTGTTTTTT. Its protein product is CASSIDRGRFSNEKLFF.

DNA of the CDR3: TGTGCCAGCAGCACTCCCCTAGGGGGGGCGGAGACCCAGTACTTC. Protein: CASSTPLGGAETQYF. V usage is TRBV6-5 and J usage is TRBJ2-5; possibly TRBD2 for D (7 bases). The CDR3 is made up of 15 amino acids. Trimming shortened V by 6 bases and J by 5 bases, and 19 bases separated the two germline ends. Germline V gene sequence: CDR1 MNHEY, CDR2 SVGAGI.

The table lists this clone with a few counts. V gene TRBV7-9 combines with J gene TRBJ2-7; 7 positions match TRBD1. Germline V CDR1 and CDR2: SEHNR, FQNEAQ (reference sequence). J lost 2 bases, V lost 5 bases, and 6 bases had no gene match. This CDR3 contains 14 residues. The CDR3 DNA follows: TGTGCCAGCAGCACGAGACAGGGACCCTACGAGCAGTACTTC. Protein: CASSTRQGPYEQYF. The variable domain in full, with the rest retrieved from reference TRBV7-9 and TRBJ2-7, is DTGVSQNPRHKITKRGQNVTFRCDPISEHNRLYWYRQTLGQGPEFLTYFQNEAQLEKSRLLSDRFSAERPKGSFSTLEIQRTEQGDSAMYLCASSTRQGPYEQYFGPGTRLTVT.

The chain recombines TRBV5-8 with TRBJ1-5; D unresolved. Germline loops: CDR1 SGHTS, CDR2 YDEGEE. Trimming took 4 bases from V and 4 from J, leaving 9 bases between them. The CDR3 length is 13 residues. The CDR3 loop is CASSVHGNQPQHF. Here the CDR3 DNA reads TGTGCCAGCAGCGTACACGGGAATCAGCCCCAGCATTTT. Supplemented by reference TRBV5-8 and TRBJ1-5, the full variable domain reads EAGVTQSPTHLIKTRGQQATLRCSPISGHTSVYWYQQALGLGLQFLLWYDEGEERNRGNFPPRFSGRQFPNYSSELNVNALELEDSALYLCASSVHGNQPQHFGDGTRLSIL.

This clone occurred once. The rearrangement links TRBV5-1 to TRBJ1-1; a weak D match, TRBD1 (6 bases). Germline-derived CDR1 and CDR2 are SGHRS and YFSETQ. V gave up 1 base and J gave up 3 bases, with 10 bases separating them. This CDR3 region has 14 residues. DNA for the CDR3: TGCGCCAGCAGCTTGTCGGGGGGCGACACTGAAGCTTTCTTT. Translation gives CASSLSGGDTEAFF.

The chain is built from TRBV9 and TRBJ2-2; the D gene is possibly TRBD2 (6 bases). The CDR3 is made up of 16 amino acids. Germline values: CDR1 SGDLS, CDR2 YYNGEE. V was trimmed by 4 bases and J by 2 bases, leaving 15 bases between them. The CDR3 protein is CASSPRGGANTGELFF. CDR3 nucleotide sequence: TGTGCCAGCAGCCCCCGAGGCGGGGCCAACACCGGGGAGCTGTTTTTT.

This rearrangement joins TRBV4-3 to TRBJ1-1; D is unresolved. Trimming took 3 bases from V and 5 from J, leaving 10 bases between them. The CDR3 totals 13 residues. Germline assignment: CDR1 LGHNA and CDR2 YSLEER. This chain's CDR3 is CASSQELTTEAFF. The CDR3 DNA reads as TGCGCCAGCAGCCAGGAGCTTACGACTGAAGCTTTCTTT.

The V gene is TRBV2, the J gene TRBJ1-2, with 7 bases fitting TRBD1. V lost 3 bases to trimming and J lost 4 bases; unmatched junction nucleotides: 14. The CDR3 covers 17 residues. CDR1 is SNHLY, CDR2 FYNNEI, per germline. DNA of the CDR3: TGTGCCAGCAGTGATCAGGGGACAGATAAATTAACCTATGGCTACACCTTC. The encoded protein is CASSDQGTDKLTYGYTF.

The chain carries TRBV5-1 and TRBJ2-1; D may be TRBD1 (6 bases). V was trimmed by 4 bases and J by 4 bases, leaving 9 bases between them. This CDR3 comprises 13 residues. The germline CDR1 and CDR2 sequences are SGHRS and YFSETQ. The CDR3 is CASSQDRYNEQFF. The CDR3 DNA sequence: TGCGCCAGCAGCCAGGACAGATACAATGAGCAGTTCTTC. Variable domain in full (rest from reference TRBV5-1 and TRBJ2-1): KAGVTQTPRYLIKTRGQQVTLSCSPISGHRSVSWYQQTPGQGLQFLFEYFSETQRNKGNFPGRFSGRQFSNSRSEMNVSTLELGDSALYLCASSQDRYNEQFFGPGTRLTVL.

This chain joins TRBV2 and TRBJ2-1; maybe TRBD2 (6 bases). The CDR3 has 13 amino acids. Trimming left V 10 bases short and J 10 bases short, with 20 bases between. The germline CDR1 and CDR2 sequences are SNHLY and FYNNEI. This chain's CDR3 is CATIGTPPMEQFF. CDR3 in DNA: TGTGCCACCATCGGGACTCCCCCTATGGAGCAGTTCTTC.

The chain combines TRBV9 with TRBJ2-3; 9 nucleotides align to TRBD1. The CDR3 is made up of 14 amino acids. V shed 10 bases and J 5 bases; nucleotides not matched to a gene: 11. The V gene's germline CDR1 is SGDLS and CDR2 YYNGEE. The CDR3 loop reads CAFPPGQGGDTQYF. The CDR3 DNA reads as TGTGCCTTCCCCCCGGGACAGGGAGGAGATACGCAGTATTTT.

The rearrangement uses TRBV7-8 and TRBJ1-6; D is uncertain. Trimming left V 2 bases short and J 11 bases short, with 16 bases between. The germline V gene encodes CDR1 SGHVS and CDR2 FQNEAQ. CDR3 size: 15 residues. The CDR3 nucleotides read TGTGCCAGCAGCTTAACGACGGCCGAGGCGCCACCCCTCCACTTT. The encoded protein is CASSLTTAEAPPLHF.

V and J are TRBV3-1 (or the pseudogene TRBV3-2) and TRBJ2-5; TRBD2 agrees at 8 bases. The V gene end was trimmed by 2 bases and the J gene end by 5 bases; junction bases not matched to a gene: 10. CDR1 is LGHDT, CDR2 YNNKEL, per germline (reference sequence). This CDR3 has 16 residues. The CDR3 protein is CASSQSTGTSHETQYF. The CDR3 DNA is TGTGCCAGCAGCCAAAGCACCGGGACTAGTCATGAGACCCAGTACTTC.

This chain uses TRBV30 with TRBJ1-1; the D gene is possibly TRBD1 (5 bases). The CDR3 is 11 residues long. Per the germline V gene, CDR1 is GTSNPN and CDR2 is SVGIG (reference sequence). With 7 bases removed from V and 4 bases from J, the gap between germline ends came to 10 bases. CDR3: CASERGTEAFF. The CDR3 DNA sequence: TGTGCCTCTGAAAGGGGCACTGAAGCTTTCTTT.

The chain joins TRBV18 to TRBJ1-1; D is possibly TRBD1 (5 bases). The CDR3 sequence is 16 residues long. V gave up 3 bases and J gave up 2 bases, with 16 bases separating them. The germline CDR1 and CDR2 sequences are KGHSH and LQKENI. The chain's CDR3 is CASSPRVGHRNTEAFF. CDR3 coding DNA: TGTGCCAGCTCACCTCGGGTGGGGCACCGAAACACTGAAGCTTTCTTT.

The genes are TRBV12-5 and TRBJ2-7; TRBD1 matches 12 bases. This CDR3 comprises 17 residues. CDR1 LGHNT and CDR2 FRNRAP come from the germline V gene. Germline trimming cut 2 bases from V and 4 bases from J; bases unmatched to any gene: 9. As DNA, the CDR3 is TGTGCTAGTGGTTTGAGAAGGGGGGACAGGGGGCGGTACGAGCAGTACTTC. Protein: CASGLRRGDRGRYEQYF.

In its sample, this clone was seen a few times. The gene calls are TRBV9 and TRBJ2-3; TRBD2 matches at 9 bases. The CDR3 consists of 18 residues. Germline assignment: CDR1 SGDLS and CDR2 YYNGEE. With V trimmed by 3 bases and J by 3 bases, 14 bases remained unmatched. The CDR3 sequence: CASSAATGGSGGTDTQYF. CDR3 sequence (DNA): TGTGCCAGCAGCGCCGCAACGGGTGGGAGCGGGGGGACAGATACGCAGTATTTT.

The V and J genes are TRBV30 and TRBJ1-5; TRBD1 is a possible D gene (6 bases). The CDR3 contains 16 residues. V was cut by 2 bases and J by 9 bases, with 23 bases left in between. Germline values: CDR1 GTSNPN, CDR2 SVGIG (reference sequence). CDR3 loop: CAWSSTTKTGYGPQHF. CDR3 coding DNA: TGTGCCTGGAGTTCCACAACCAAAACAGGGTACGGGCCCCAGCATTTT.

The chain recombines TRBV5-1 with TRBJ1-2; 7 bases are shared with TRBD1. This CDR3 has 15 amino acids. Looked up from germline, CDR1 is SGHRS and CDR2 is YFSETQ. V lost 0 bases and J lost 4; bases outside the gene matches: 6. The CDR3 nucleotides read TGCGCCAGCAGCTTGGGAGGGACAGCGCCCTATGGCTACACCTTC. Protein product: CASSLGGTAPYGYTF.

The V call is TRBV25-1, the J call TRBJ1-1; TRBD1 agrees at 7 bases. The V gene's germline CDR1 is MGHDK and CDR2 SYGVNS. The CDR3 is made up of 14 amino acids. After removal of 4 bases from V and 4 bases from J, the junction contained 6 bases not matched to a gene. This chain's CDR3 is CASSALTGSTEAFF. CDR3 nucleotide sequence: TGTGCCAGCAGTGCCCTGACAGGGTCCACTGAAGCTTTCTTT.

The gene calls are TRBV5-6 and TRBJ2-7; 8 bases line up with TRBD1. The V and J ends lost 4 bases and 2 bases, in that order; junction bases with no gene match: 5. Germline V gene data show CDR1 as SGHDT and CDR2 as YYEEEE. The length of the CDR3 is 14 residues. The CDR3 region has the DNA TGTGCCAGCAGCCCCGGGACAGGTGCCTACGAGCAGTACTTC. Protein: CASSPGTGAYEQYF.

The rearrangement uses TRBV18 and TRBJ1-5, with D perhaps TRBD1 (5 bases). V lost 2 bases and J lost 6, with 14 bases in between. Germline assignment: CDR1 KGHSH and CDR2 LQKENI. The CDR3 runs 15 residues. CDR3 bases: TGTGCCAGCTCACCAGGGCAGGGCCAGGGTCAGCCCCAGCATTTT. Encoded protein: CASSPGQGQGQPQHF.

The chain couples TRBV7-2 to TRBJ2-1, with 13 bases identical to TRBD2. V trimming: 4 bases; J trimming: 7 bases; junction bases outside the gene matches: 4. This CDR3 is built from 15 residues. CDR1 and CDR2 from the germline V gene are SGHTA and FQGNSA. The CDR3 loop reads CASSSLAGGRNEQFF. Here the CDR3 DNA reads TGTGCCAGCAGCTCACTAGCGGGGGGGCGGAATGAGCAGTTCTTC.

The sample holds a few counts of this clone. This chain links TRBV5-4 with TRBJ2-7, with D possibly TRBD1 on 6 matching bases. V was shortened by 6 bases and J by 6 bases, with 13 bases between the two germline ends. Germline V gene sequence: CDR1 SGHNT, CDR2 YYREEE (reference sequence). The CDR3 totals 12 residues. The CDR3 nucleotides read TGTGCCAGCACCTTTCTGGACAGCGAGCAGTACTTC. Protein product: CASTFLDSEQYF.

The chain couples TRBV19 to TRBJ1-2; tentative D call: TRBD1 (6 bases). Germline V gives CDR1 LNHDA, CDR2 SQIVND (reference sequence). V was clipped by 5 bases and J by 4 bases, with 17 bases between them. The CDR3 runs to 15 residues. This chain's CDR3 is CASSFTGSASYGYTF. The DNA for the CDR3 is TGTGCCAGTAGTTTTACAGGGTCAGCTTCCTATGGCTACACCTTC. The variable domain in full, with the rest retrieved from reference TRBV19 and TRBJ1-2, is DGGITQSPKYLFRKEGQNVTLSCEQNLNHDAMYWYRQDPGQGLRLIYYSQIVNDFQKGDIAEGYSVSREKKESFPLTVTSAQKNPTAFYLCASSFTGSASYGYTFGSGTRLTVV.

This chain connects TRBV5-1 to TRBJ1-4; possibly TRBD1 for D (5 bases). The germline gives CDR1 SGHRS, CDR2 YFSETQ. V was pared by 3 bases and J by 6 bases, with 15 bases between. The CDR3 length is 15 residues. The CDR3, as DNA: TGCGCCAGCAGCTACACCTGGGGCGCAGATGAAAAACTGTTTTTT. Amino acids: CASSYTWGADEKLFF.

This chain connects TRBV11-2 to TRBJ1-4; 8 bases line up with TRBD1. The V and J ends lost 4 bases and 11 bases, in that order; junction bases with no gene match: 12. This CDR3 comprises 15 residues. Germline CDR1 SGHAT, CDR2 FQNNGV. The CDR3 DNA reads TGTGCCAGCAGCTCCTACAGGGGGTACGCGGAGAAACTGTTTTTT. This translates into CASSSYRGYAEKLFF.